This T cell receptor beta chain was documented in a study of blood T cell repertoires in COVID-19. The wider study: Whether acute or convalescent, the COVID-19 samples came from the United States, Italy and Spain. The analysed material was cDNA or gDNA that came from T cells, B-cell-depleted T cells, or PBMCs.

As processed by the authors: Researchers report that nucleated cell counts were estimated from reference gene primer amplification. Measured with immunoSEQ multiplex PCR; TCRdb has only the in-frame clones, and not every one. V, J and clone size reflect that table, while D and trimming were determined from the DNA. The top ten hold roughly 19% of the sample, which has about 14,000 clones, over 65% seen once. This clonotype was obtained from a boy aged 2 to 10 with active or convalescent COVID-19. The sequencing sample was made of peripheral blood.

The CDR3 DNA follows: TGTGCCAGCAGTTTACCCTGGACAGCCTGGGGTTCCTACGAGCAGTACTTC. Protein sequence: CASSLPWTAWGSYEQYF. The genes are TRBV28 and TRBJ2-7, with D possibly TRBD1 on 6 matching bases. Trimming took off 2 bases at V and 1 base at J, with 18 bases between the two ends. CDR3 length: 17 amino acids. The germline V gene has CDR1 MDHEN and CDR2 SYDVKM.